The 15 T cell receptor beta chains in this list originate from one sample, sequenced in a study of blood T cell repertoires in COVID-19. Profiled with immunoSEQ multiplex PCR; TCRdb holds only in-frame clones, not every one. Of 200,000 to 300,000 clones in the sample, approximately 85% were seen once. Sequencing input: peripheral blood. These receptors all come from a man aged 45-65 years with COVID-19, enrolled during active disease.

The chain recombines TRBV7-2 with TRBJ1-1, with D perhaps matching TRBD1 (6 bases). The CDR3 runs to 15 residues. Germline V CDR1 and CDR2: SGHTA, FQGNSA. V was pared by 5 bases and J by 3 bases, with 16 bases between. For the CDR3, the DNA is TGTGCCAGCAGCCGGACGGGGGGCGTTTACACTGAAGCTTTCTTT. Its protein is CASSRTGGVYTEAFF.

The V gene is TRBV11-2, the J gene TRBJ1-6; D uncertain. The CDR3 has 15 residues. Trimming removed 5 bases from V and 7 bases from J, with 15 bases in between. The germline V gene encodes CDR1 SGHAT and CDR2 FQNNGV. The CDR3, as DNA: TGTGCCAGCAGCGGAGAAGTTCCCGGGAATTCACCCCTCCACTTT. Its protein is CASSGEVPGNSPLHF.

The V gene is TRBV5-4, the J gene TRBJ2-3; TRBD1 matches at 12 bases. Germline-derived CDR1 and CDR2 are SGHNT and YYREEE (reference sequence). The CDR3 contains 18 residues. V trimming: 2 bases; J trimming: 0 bases; junction bases outside the gene matches: 7. The CDR3 DNA follows: TGTGCCAGCAGCTTAGGTGGGGACAGGGGGCATAGCACAGATACGCAGTATTTT. It specifies CASSLGGDRGHSTDTQYF.

The gene calls are TRBV6-4 and TRBJ1-1; 10 bases fit TRBD1. Unmatched junction bases numbered 10, after V lost 7 bases and J lost 2 bases. The CDR3 has 16 amino acids. CDR1 and CDR2 from the germline V gene are MRHNA and SNTAGT. The CDR3 DNA reads as TGTGCCAGCAACCCTGACCGGGACAGGGGCAACACTGAAGCTTTCTTT. It encodes CASNPDRDRGNTEAFF.

CDR3 residues: CASSDTTGEPTYEQYF. CDR3 sequence (DNA): TGTGCCAGCAGTGATACAACAGGGGAGCCCACCTACGAGCAGTACTTC. The V call is TRBV6-1, the J call TRBJ2-7; 7 bases agree with TRBD1. The CDR3 contains 16 residues. V trimming: 3 bases; J trimming: 2 bases; junction bases outside the gene matches: 10. Germline CDR1 is MNHNS and CDR2 is SASEGT.

The CDR3 loop reads CASSVDGSGGFQDTQYF. In DNA, the CDR3 is TGTGCCAGCAGCGTAGACGGTAGCGGGGGGTTTCAGGATACGCAGTATTTT. The chain links TRBV9 to TRBJ2-3; 10 bases are a match to TRBD2. V was clipped by 0 bases and J by 6 bases; unmatched bases: 10. Germline assignment: CDR1 SGDLS and CDR2 YYNGEE. This CDR3 has 17 amino acids. Drawing the rest from reference TRBV9 and TRBJ2-3, the complete variable domain is DSGVTQTPKHLITATGQRVTLRCSPRSGDLSVYWYQQSLDQGLQFLIQYYNGEERAKGNILERFSAQQFPDLHSELNLSSLELGDSALYFCASSVDGSGGFQDTQYFGPGTRLTVL.

The chain links TRBV3-1 (or the pseudogene TRBV3-2) to TRBJ2-7, with 9 positions matching TRBD1. Germline CDR1 reads LGHDT; CDR2 reads YNNKEL (reference sequence). The CDR3 is 14 amino acids. V shed 5 bases, J shed 7 bases, and the junction held 9 bases outside the gene matches. CDR3 nucleotide sequence: TGTGCCAGCAGCGAAGGGACAGGGCGAAGAGAGCAGTACTTC. Amino acid sequence: CASSEGTGRREQYF.

The chain couples TRBV6-5 to TRBJ2-7, with D possibly matching TRBD2 (7 bases). This CDR3 region has 14 residues. Trimming cost V 8 bases and J 6 bases, with 20 bases left between them. Per the germline V gene, CDR1 is MNHEY and CDR2 is SVGAGI. The CDR3 sequence is CASGGRDTRSEQYF. For the CDR3, the DNA is TGTGCCAGCGGAGGGAGGGACACACGCTCCGAGCAGTACTTC.

The genes are TRBV5-1 and TRBJ2-7; 9 nucleotides agree with TRBD2. Germline V lookup: CDR1 SGHRS, CDR2 YFSETQ. The CDR3 totals 15 residues. With V trimmed by 2 bases and J by 2 bases, 5 bases remained unmatched. The CDR3 loop is CASSLWASGTYEQYF. CDR3 sequence (DNA): TGCGCCAGCAGCTTATGGGCTAGCGGGACCTACGAGCAGTACTTC.

V and J are TRBV5-1 and TRBJ2-1, with 9 bases identical to TRBD1. The CDR3 sequence is 15 residues long. Germline V lookup: CDR1 SGHRS, CDR2 YFSETQ. Trimming took 0 bases from V and 8 from J; bases not matched to a gene: 6. This CDR3 is CASSLAGQGFDEQFF. The CDR3, as DNA: TGCGCCAGCAGCTTGGCCGGACAGGGGTTCGATGAGCAGTTCTTC.

In this sample, this clone turned up a few times. The chain is built from TRBV4-2 and TRBJ2-2, with 8 bases fitting TRBD1. CDR1 is LGHNA and CDR2 is YNFKEQ in the germline V gene. V shed 3 bases and J 4 bases; nucleotides not matched to a gene: 10. The CDR3 has 17 amino acids. This CDR3 reads CASSQADRGRSTGELFF. CDR3 nucleotide sequence: TGTGCCAGCAGCCAGGCCGACAGGGGCAGGTCCACCGGGGAGCTGTTTTTT.

V and J are TRBV4-2 and TRBJ2-7; 16 bases agree with TRBD2. Germline V lookup: CDR1 LGHNA, CDR2 YNFKEQ. The CDR3 is 17 residues long. Trimming removed 0 bases from V and 4 bases from J; junction bases left unmatched: 3. The CDR3 is CASSQEGLAGGLYEQYF. The CDR3 nucleotides are TGTGCCAGCAGCCAAGAGGGACTAGCGGGGGGGCTTTACGAGCAGTACTTC.

This chain links TRBV5-4 with TRBJ2-1, with a tentative D call TRBD2 (5 bases). Germline assignment: CDR1 SGHNT and CDR2 YYREEE (reference sequence). V was pared by 4 bases and J by 7 bases, with 18 bases between. CDR3 size: 15 residues. CDR3 sequence: CASSQSGQRLNEQFF. CDR3 bases: TGTGCCAGCAGCCAGAGCGGTCAGAGGTTAAATGAGCAGTTCTTC.

This rearrangement joins TRBV2 to TRBJ1-6, with TRBD1 identical over 10 bases. Germline V gene data show CDR1 as SNHLY and CDR2 as FYNNEI. After removal of 7 bases from V and 7 bases from J, the junction contained 4 bases not matched to a gene. CDR3 size: 14 residues. The CDR3 sequence is CASTRDRGNSPLHF. The CDR3 coding sequence is TGTGCCAGCACTAGGGACAGGGGCAATTCACCCCTCCACTTT.

The chain recombines TRBV6-5 with TRBJ2-1; TRBD2 might be the D (6 bases). Looked up from germline, CDR1 is MNHEY and CDR2 is SVGAGI. This CDR3 comprises 12 residues. V lost 8 bases and J lost 8, with 13 bases in between. As DNA, the CDR3 is TGTGCCAGCCTATCTAGCGTCTATGAGCAGTTCTTC. Translating it yields CASLSSVYEQFF.